This note documents a single T cell receptor beta chain sequence. The data derive from a study of blood T cells in healthy people across ages. Next came a second PCR, run for 7 to 11 cycles, which used a sample-barcoded 5' primer along with a J-beta primer mix. TCRdb redid the calling of the 5' RACE reads with MiXCR, one entry per CDR3 protein. The table includes some 1.4 million distinct CDR3 sequences, roughly 40% detected once. The TCR comes from a woman under 30 in good health. Sequenced sample: blood.

Here the CDR3 reads CASVLGTAYNYGYTF. CDR3 DNA sequence: TGTGCCAGCGTCCTGGGGACAGCCTACAACTATGGCTACACCTTC. The chain joins TRBV12-3 or TRBV12-4 to TRBJ1-2, with 7 bases that match TRBD1. V lost 8 bases, J lost 2 bases, and 11 bases stayed unmatched. This CDR3 has 15 amino acids.